This T cell receptor (beta chain) originates from a study of Graves' ophthalmopathy and Graves' hyperthyroidism. Ophthalmopathy donors showed moderate-to-severe activity, CAS ≥3, NOSPECS ≥4 and a duration under 3 months. Uncontrolled infections, other autoimmune diseases, pregnancy or lactation barred patients from enrollment. The table lists this clonotype with many counts. Antigen unknown. Findings of the study overall: Clonotypes were expanded in thyroid at above 0.001 frequency, and most also appeared in blood.

Amplified material comprised TCR beta CDR3 regions derived from RNA transcripts. HTBI-primed RT-PCR formed the first round, and a multiplex PCR formed the second. TCRdb re-called the multiplex PCR reads through MiXCR, storing one row per CDR3 protein. The sample contains about 480,000 distinct CDR3 sequences, about 15% of which appear only once. Sequences were obtained from blood. This receptor was obtained from a woman aged 30 to 39 with Graves' ophthalmopathy.

The CDR3 sequence: CASSGSVERTSYEQYF. In DNA, the CDR3 is TGTGCCAGCAGCGGGTCAGTGGAAAGGACCTCCTACGAGCAGTACTTC. The J gene is TRBJ2-7, the V gene TRBV6-1, with D uncertain. Germline V CDR1 and CDR2: MNHNS, SASEGT. CDR3 length: 16 amino acids. With 6 bases removed from V and 0 bases from J, the gap between germline ends came to 18 bases.